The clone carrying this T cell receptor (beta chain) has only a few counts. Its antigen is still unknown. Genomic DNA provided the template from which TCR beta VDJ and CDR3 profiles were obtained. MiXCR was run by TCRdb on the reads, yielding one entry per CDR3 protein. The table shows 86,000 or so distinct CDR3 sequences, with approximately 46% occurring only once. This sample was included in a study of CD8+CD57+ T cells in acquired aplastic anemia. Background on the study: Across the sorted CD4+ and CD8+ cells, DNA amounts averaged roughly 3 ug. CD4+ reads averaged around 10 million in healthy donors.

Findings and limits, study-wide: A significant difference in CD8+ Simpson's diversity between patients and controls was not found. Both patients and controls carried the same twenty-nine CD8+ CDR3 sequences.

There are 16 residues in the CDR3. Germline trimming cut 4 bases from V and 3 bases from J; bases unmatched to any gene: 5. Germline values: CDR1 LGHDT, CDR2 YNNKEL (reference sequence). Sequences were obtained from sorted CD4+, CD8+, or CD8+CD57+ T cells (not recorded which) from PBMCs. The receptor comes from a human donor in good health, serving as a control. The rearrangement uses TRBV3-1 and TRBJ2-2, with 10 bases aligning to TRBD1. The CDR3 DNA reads TGTGCCAGCAGCCCATTGGGGACAGGGGACACCGGGGAGCTGTTTTTT. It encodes CASSPLGTGDTGELFF.